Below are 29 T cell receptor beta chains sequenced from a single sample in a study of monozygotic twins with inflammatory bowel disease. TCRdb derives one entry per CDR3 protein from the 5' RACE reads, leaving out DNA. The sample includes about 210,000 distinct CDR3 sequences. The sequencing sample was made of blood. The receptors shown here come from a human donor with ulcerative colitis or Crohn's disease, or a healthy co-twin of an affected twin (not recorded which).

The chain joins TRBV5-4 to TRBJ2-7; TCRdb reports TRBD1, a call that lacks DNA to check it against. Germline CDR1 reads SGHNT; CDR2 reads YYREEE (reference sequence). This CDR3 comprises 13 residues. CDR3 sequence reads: CASSSTDHTEQYF.

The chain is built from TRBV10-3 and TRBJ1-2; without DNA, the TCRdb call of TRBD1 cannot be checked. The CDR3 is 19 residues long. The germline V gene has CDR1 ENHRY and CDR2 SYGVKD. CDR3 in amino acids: CAISTLIFGGSASNYGYTF.

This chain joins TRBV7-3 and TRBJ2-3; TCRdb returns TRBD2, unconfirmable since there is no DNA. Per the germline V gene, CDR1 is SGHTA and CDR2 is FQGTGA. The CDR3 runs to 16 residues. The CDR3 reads CASSFSGGGRTDTQYF.

CDR3 loop: CASSPTLAPRADTQYF. The rearrangement joins TRBV11-2 to TRBJ2-3; the TRBD2 assignment by TCRdb is unverifiable without DNA. Germline CDR1 reads SGHAT; CDR2 reads FQNNGV. CDR3 length equals 16 residues.

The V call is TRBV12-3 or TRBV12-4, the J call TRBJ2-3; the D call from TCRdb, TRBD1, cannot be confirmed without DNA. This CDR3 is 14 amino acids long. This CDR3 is CASSLGDTTDTQYF.

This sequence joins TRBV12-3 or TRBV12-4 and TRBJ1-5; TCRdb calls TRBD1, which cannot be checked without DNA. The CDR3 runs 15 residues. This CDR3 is CASSFGGVGNQPQHF.

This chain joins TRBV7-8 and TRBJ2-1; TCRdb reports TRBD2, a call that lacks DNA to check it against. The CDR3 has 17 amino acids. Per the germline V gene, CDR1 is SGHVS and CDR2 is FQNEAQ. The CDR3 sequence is CASSPTSGGSSYNEQFF.

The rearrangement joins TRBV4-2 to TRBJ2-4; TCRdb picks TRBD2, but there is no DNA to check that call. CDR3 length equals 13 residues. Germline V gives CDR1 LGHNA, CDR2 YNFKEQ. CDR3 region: CATAEGAKNIQYF.

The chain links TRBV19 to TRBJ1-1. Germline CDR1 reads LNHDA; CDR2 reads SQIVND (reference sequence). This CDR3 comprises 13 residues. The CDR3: CASSNLLVTEAFF.

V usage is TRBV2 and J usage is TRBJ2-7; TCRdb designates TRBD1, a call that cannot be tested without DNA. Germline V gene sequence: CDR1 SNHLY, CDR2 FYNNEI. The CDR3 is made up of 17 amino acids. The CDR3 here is CASSEGAYKRATYEQYF.

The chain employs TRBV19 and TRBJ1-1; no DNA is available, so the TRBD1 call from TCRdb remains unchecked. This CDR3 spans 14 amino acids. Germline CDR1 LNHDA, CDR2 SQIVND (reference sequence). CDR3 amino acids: CASSTDRPNTEAFF.

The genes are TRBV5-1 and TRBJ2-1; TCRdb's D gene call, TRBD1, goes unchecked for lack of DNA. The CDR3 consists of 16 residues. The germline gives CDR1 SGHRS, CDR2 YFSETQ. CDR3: CASSLGVGQGYNEQFF.

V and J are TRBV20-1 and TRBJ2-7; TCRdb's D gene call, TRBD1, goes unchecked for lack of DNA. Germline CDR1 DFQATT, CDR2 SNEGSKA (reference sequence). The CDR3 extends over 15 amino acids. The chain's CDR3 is CSARVPGRGTYEQYF.

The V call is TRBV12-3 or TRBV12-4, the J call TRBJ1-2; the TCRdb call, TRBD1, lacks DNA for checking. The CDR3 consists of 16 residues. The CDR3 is CASSSRLERVGYGYTF.

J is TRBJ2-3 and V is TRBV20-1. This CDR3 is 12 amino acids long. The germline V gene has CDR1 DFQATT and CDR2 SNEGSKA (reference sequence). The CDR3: CSARVRADTQYF.

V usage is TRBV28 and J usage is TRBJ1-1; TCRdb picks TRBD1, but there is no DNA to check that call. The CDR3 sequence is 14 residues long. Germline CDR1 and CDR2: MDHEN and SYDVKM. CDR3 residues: CASRSRQGNTEAFF.

The CDR3 reads CSAMKALLNTEAFF. This rearrangement joins TRBV20-1 to TRBJ1-1. CDR1 is DFQATT, CDR2 SNEGSKA, per germline (reference sequence). This CDR3 has 14 amino acids.

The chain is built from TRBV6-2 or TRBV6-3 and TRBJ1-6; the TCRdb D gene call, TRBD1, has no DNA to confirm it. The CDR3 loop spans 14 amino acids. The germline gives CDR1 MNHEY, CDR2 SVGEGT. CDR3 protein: CASRAGQGNSPLHF.

The CDR3 protein is CASSLLPADTQYF. This chain connects TRBV7-9 to TRBJ2-3. Per germline, CDR1 SEHNR and CDR2 FQNEAQ (reference sequence). The CDR3 loop spans 13 amino acids.

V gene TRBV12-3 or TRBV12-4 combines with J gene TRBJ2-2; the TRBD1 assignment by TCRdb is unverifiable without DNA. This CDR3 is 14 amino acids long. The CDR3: CASSKTGYTGELFF.

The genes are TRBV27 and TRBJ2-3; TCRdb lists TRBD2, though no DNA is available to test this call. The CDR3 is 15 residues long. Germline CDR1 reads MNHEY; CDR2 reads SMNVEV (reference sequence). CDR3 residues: CASSLLGVPGDTQYF.

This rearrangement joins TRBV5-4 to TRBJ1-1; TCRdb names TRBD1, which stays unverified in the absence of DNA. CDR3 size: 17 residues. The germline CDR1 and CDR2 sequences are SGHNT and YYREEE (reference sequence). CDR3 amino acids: CASSAGTGGRVNTEAFF.

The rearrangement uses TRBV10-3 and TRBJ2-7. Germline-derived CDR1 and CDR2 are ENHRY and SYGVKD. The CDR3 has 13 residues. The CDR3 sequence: CAISETGSYEQYF.

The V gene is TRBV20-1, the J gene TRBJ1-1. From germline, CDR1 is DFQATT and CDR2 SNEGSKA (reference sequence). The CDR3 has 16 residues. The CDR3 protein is CSATDGYLPMNTEAFF.

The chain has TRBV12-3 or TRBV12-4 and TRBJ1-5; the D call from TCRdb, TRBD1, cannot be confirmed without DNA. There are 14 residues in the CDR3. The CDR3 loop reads CASSQGTGGQPQHF.

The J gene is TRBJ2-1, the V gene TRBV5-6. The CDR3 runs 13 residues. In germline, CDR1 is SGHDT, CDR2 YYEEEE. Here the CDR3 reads CASSPPTYNEQFF.

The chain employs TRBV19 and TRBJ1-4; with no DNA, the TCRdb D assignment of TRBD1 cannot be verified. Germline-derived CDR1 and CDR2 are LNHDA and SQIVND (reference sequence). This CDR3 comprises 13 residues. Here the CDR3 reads CASRGTINEKLFF. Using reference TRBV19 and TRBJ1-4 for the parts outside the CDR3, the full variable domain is DGGITQSPKYLFRKEGQNVTLSCEQNLNHDAMYWYRQDPGQGLRLIYYSQIVNDFQKGDIAEGYSVSREKKESFPLTVTSAQKNPTAFYLCASRGTINEKLFFGSGTQLSVL.

This CDR3 reads CASSPRTSMGTDTQYF. The V gene is TRBV18, the J gene TRBJ2-3; TCRdb lists TRBD2, though no DNA is available to test this call. The CDR3 runs to 16 residues. Germline V gives CDR1 KGHSH, CDR2 LQKENI.

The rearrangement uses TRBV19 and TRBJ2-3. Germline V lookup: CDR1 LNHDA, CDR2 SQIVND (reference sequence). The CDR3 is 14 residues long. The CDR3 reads CASSIPRGSATQYF.